This T cell receptor beta chain was captured by sequencing in a study of blood T cell repertoires in COVID-19. Generated by immunoSEQ multiplex PCR, the TCRdb table keeps only in-frame clones and is missing some. The profile shows roughly 90,000 clones, 85% of them singletons. The J segment lost 0 bases and the V segment lost 5 bases, leaving 8 bases of the junction unmatched. Per the germline V gene, CDR1 is SGHVS and CDR2 is FNYEAQ. The CDR3 spans 16 residues. Sequenced material: peripheral blood. The receptor was isolated from a man older than 75 with acute or convalescent COVID-19. The J gene is TRBJ2-5, the V gene TRBV7-6; 8 bases match TRBD1. The CDR3 region is CASSANPGGHQETQYF. Written as DNA, the CDR3 is TGTGCCAGCAGCGCGAATCCAGGGGGCCACCAAGAGACCCAGTACTTC.